This TCR beta chain was profiled in a study of technical replicates of blood from a handful of donors. The CDR3 contains 16 residues. The junction had 3 bases not matched to a gene; V was cut back by 1 base and J by 0 bases. Germline V CDR1 and CDR2: LGHNA, YNFKEQ. Measured with immunoSEQ multiplex PCR; TCRdb has only the in-frame clones, and not every one. This table has over 75,000 clones, around 97% appearing once. V gene TRBV4-2 combines with J gene TRBJ2-1; 7 nucleotides align to TRBD2. The sample consisted of T cells isolated from PBMCs. This sequence originates from a human donor in good health. This CDR3 reads CASSQVASGSYNEQFF. CDR3 nucleotides: TGTGCCAGCAGCCAAGTAGCTAGCGGCTCCTACAATGAGCAGTTCTTC.